Included here is one T cell receptor (beta chain) sequence, with context. Antigen unknown. The same CDR3 arises from other DNA sequences in this sample as well. Assay used: immunoSEQ multiplex PCR; TCRdb lists only in-frame clones, some missing. The sample holds about 690,000 clones; roughly 87% are singletons and the top ten take 34%. The sample belongs to a study of shared clonotypes between healthy human individuals. Study-wide results and limits: Non-shared clonotypes displayed generation probabilities falling below those of clonotypes present in all four donors.

CDR1 is SGDLS and CDR2 is YYNGEE in the germline V gene. CDR3 length: 11 amino acids. Trimming shortened V by 1 base and J by 10 bases, and 6 bases separated the two germline ends. The receptor's source is a young man in good health. Some clones in this sample may be carry-over from other donors' samples. Sequencing used memory CD8+ T cells from PBMCs. Specified subset: CD45RO+ cells pooled with CCR7-negative TemRA cells. The J gene is TRBJ2-1, the V gene TRBV9; D not certain. The CDR3 bases are TGTGCCAGCAGCGTAAGTAACGAGCAGTTCTTC. Translating it yields CASSVSNEQFF.